This TCR beta chain was sequenced during a study of T cells in Graves' hyperthyroidism and ophthalmopathy. General observations from the study: Ophthalmopathy, which appeared later, was predicted by the model a median around 6.5 months before onset.

The germline V gene has CDR1 MNHEY and CDR2 SVGAGI. V was shortened by 2 bases and J by 2 bases, with 7 bases between the two germline ends. The CDR3 sequence is 13 residues long. This clonotype was detected many times. Its matching antigen is unknown. In making diagnoses, clinical symptoms, serum thyroxine and TRAb, thyroid ultrasound and orbital computed tomography were all used. Fresh peripheral blood, approximately 10 ml, yielded the PBMCs. There were TCR beta CDR3 regions amplified from RNA transcripts. The HTBI primer set drove a first-round RT-PCR of the TCR CDR3. TCRdb reprocessed the multiplex PCR reads with MiXCR, giving one entry per CDR3 protein. The sample records roughly 380,000 distinct CDR3 sequences, around 18% being singletons.

The origin of this receptor is a woman aged 40 to 55 with Graves' ophthalmopathy. Sequenced sample: blood. The J gene is TRBJ2-7, the V gene TRBV6-5, with a tentative D call TRBD2 (5 bases). The CDR3 sequence is CASSYGLTYEQYF. CDR3 DNA sequence: TGTGCCAGCAGTTACGGACTTACCTACGAGCAGTACTTC.